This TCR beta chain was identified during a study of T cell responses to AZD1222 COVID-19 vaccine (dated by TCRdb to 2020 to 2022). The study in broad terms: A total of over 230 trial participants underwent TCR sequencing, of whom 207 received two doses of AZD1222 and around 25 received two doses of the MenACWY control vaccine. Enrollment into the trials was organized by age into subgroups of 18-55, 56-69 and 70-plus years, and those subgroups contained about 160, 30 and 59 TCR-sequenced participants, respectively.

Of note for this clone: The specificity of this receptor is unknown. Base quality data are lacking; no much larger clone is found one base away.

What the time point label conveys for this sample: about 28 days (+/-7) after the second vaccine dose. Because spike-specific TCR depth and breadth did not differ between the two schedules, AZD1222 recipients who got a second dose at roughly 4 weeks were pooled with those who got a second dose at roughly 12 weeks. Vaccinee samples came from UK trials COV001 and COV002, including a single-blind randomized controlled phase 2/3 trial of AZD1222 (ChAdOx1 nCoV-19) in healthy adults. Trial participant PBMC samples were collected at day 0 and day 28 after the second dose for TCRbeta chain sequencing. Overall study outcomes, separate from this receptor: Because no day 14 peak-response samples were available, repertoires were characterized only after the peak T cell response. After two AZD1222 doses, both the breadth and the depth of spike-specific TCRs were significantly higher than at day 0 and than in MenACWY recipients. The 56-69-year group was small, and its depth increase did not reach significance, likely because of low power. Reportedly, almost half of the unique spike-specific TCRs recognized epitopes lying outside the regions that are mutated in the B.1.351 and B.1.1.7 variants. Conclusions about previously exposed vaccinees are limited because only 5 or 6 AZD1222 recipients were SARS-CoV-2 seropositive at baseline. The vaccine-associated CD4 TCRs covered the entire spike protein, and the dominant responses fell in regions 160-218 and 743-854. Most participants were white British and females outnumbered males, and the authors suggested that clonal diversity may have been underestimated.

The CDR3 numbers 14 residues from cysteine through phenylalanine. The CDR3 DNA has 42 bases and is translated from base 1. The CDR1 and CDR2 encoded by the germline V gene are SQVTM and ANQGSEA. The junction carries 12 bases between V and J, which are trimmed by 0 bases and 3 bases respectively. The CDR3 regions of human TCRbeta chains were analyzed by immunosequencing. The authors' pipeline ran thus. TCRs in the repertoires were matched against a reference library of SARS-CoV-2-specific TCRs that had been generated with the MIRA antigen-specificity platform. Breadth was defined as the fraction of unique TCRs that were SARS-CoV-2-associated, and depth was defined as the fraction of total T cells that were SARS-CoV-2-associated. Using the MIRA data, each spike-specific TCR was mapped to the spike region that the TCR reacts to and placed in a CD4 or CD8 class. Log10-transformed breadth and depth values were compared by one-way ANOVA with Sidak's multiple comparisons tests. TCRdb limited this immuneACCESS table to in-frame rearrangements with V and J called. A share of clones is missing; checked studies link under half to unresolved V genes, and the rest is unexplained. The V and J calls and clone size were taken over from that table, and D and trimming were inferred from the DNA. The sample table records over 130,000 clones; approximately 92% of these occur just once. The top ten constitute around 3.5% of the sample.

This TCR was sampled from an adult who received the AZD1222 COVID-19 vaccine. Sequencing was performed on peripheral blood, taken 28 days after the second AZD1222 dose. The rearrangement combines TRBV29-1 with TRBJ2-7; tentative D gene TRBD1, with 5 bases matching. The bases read TGCAGCGTTGAAGAGGGAACAGGTCACTACGAGCAGTACTTC. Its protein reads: CSVEEGTGHYEQYF.